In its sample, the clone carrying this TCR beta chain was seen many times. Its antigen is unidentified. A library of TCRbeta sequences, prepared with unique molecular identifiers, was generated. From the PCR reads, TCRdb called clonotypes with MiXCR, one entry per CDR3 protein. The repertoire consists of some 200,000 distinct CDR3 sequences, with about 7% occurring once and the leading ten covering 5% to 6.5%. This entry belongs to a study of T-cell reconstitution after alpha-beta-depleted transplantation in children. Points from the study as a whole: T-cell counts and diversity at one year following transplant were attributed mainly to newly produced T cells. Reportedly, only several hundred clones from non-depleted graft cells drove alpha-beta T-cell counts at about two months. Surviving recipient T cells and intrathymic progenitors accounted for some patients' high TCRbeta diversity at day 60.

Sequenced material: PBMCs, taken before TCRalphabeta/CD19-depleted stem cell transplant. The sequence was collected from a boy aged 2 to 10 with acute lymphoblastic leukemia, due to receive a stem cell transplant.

CDR3 in DNA: TGCAGCGGGAGCTCCTACAATGAGCAGTTCTTC. Amino acids: CSGSSYNEQFF. The V and J genes are TRBV20-1 and TRBJ2-1; the D gene is possibly TRBD2 (6 bases). Germline assignment: CDR1 DFQATT and CDR2 SNEGSKA (reference sequence). The CDR3 has 11 residues.